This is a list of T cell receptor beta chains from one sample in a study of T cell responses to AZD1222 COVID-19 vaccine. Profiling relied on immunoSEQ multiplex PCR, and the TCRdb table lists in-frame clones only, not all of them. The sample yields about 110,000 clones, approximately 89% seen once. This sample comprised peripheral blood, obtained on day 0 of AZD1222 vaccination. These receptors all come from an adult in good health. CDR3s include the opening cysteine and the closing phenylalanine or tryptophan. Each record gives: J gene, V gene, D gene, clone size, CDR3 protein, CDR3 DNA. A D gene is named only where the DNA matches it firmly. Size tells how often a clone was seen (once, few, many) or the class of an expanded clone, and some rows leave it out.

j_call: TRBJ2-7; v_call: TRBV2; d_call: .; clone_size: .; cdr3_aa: CASTFQATSYEQYF; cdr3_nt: TGTGCCAGCACGTTCCAGGCTACATCCTACGAGCAGTACTTC
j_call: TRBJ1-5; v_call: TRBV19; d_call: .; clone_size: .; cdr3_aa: CASSYLDSDQPQHF; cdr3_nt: TGTGCCAGTAGTTATCTGGACAGCGATCAGCCCCAGCATTTT
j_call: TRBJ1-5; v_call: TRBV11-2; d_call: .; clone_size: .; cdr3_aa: CASSLDGGNLWQPQHF; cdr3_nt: TGTGCCAGCAGCTTAGACGGGGGGAATCTATGGCAGCCCCAGCATTTT
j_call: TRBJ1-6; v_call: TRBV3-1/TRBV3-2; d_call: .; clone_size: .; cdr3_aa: CASSQERGSPLHF; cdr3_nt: TGTGCCAGCAGCCAAGAGAGGGGTTCACCCCTCCACTTT
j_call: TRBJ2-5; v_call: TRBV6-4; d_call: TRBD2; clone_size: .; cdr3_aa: CASSPGLADEETQYF; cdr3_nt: TGTGCCAGCAGTCCGGGACTAGCGGATGAAGAGACCCAGTACTTC
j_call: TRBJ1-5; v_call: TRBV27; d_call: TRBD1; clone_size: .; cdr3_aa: CASSFQTGTQPQHF; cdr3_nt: TGTGCCAGCAGTTTTCAGACAGGGACTCAGCCCCAGCATTTT
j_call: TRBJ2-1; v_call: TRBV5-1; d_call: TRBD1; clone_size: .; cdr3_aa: CASSLVPPTGGAYNEQFF; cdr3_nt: TGCGCCAGCAGCTTGGTTCCCCCAACAGGGGGCGCCTACAATGAGCAGTTCTTC
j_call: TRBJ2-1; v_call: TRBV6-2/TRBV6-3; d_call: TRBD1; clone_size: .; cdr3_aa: CASSWTGLAYNEQFF; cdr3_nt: TGTGCCAGCAGTTGGACAGGGTTGGCCTACAATGAGCAGTTCTTC
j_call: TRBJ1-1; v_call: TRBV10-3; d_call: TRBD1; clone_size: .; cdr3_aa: CAISEAQGADLNTEAFF; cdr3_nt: TGTGCCATCAGTGAGGCGCAGGGGGCAGATTTGAACACTGAAGCTTTCTTT
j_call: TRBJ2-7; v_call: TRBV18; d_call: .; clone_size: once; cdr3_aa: CASSPGGGTYEQYF; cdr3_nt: TGTGCCAGCTCACCGGGCGGCGGGACCTACGAGCAGTACTTC
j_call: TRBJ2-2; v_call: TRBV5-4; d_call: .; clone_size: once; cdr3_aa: CASSLGTANTGELFF; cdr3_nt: TGTGCCAGCAGCTTGGGGACAGCGAACACCGGGGAGCTGTTTTTT
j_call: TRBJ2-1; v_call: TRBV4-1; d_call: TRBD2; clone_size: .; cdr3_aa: CASSQGPAGVGYNEQFF; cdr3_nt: TGCGCCAGCAGCCAAGGCCCGGCGGGAGTTGGCTACAATGAGCAGTTCTTC
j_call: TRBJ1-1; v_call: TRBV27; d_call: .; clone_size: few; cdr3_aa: CASRFQGQVVAFF; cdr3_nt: TGTGCCAGCAGGTTCCAGGGGCAGGTTGTAGCTTTCTTT
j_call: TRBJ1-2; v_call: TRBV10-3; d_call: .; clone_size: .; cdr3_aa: CAISERAQPWYGYTF; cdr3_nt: TGTGCCATCAGTGAGCGGGCCCAGCCGTGGTATGGCTACACCTTC
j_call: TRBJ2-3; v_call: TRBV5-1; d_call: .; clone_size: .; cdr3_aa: CASSLGSSTDTQYF; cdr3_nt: TGCGCCAGCAGCTTGGGGTCTAGCACAGATACGCAGTATTTT
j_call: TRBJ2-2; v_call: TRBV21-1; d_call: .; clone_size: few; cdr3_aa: CASSVRLNVNTGELFF; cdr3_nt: TGTGCCAGCAGCGTGAGACTTAACGTGAACACCGGGGAGCTGTTTTTT
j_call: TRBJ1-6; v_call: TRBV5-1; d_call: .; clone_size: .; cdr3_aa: CASSIGTSPNSPLHF; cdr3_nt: TGCGCCAGCAGCATCGGGACCTCCCCGAATTCACCCCTCCACTTT
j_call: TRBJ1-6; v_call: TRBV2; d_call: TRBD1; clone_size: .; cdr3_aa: CASSDRDRPASPLHF; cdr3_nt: TGTGCCAGCAGTGACCGGGACAGACCTGCTTCACCCCTCCACTTT
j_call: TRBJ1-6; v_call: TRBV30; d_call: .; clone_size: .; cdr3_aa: CAWRDSLNSPLHF; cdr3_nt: TGTGCCTGGAGGGACAGTCTAAATTCACCCCTCCACTTT
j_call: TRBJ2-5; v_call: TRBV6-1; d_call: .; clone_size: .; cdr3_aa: CASREGWGLRETQYF; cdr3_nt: TGTGCCAGCAGGGAAGGCTGGGGTCTTCGAGAGACCCAGTACTTC
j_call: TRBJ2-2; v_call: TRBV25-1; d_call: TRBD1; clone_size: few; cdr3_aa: CASSERGQVSTGELFF; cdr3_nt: TGTGCCAGCAGTGAACGCGGACAGGTATCCACCGGGGAGCTGTTTTTT
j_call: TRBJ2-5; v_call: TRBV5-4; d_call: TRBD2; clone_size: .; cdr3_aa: CASSRTSGTEETQYF; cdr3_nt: TGTGCCAGCAGCAGGACTAGCGGGACGGAAGAGACCCAGTACTTC
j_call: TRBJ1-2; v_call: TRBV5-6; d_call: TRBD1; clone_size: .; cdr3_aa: CASSSLRTGTYTF; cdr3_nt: TGTGCCAGCAGCTCGCTTAGGACAGGAACGTACACCTTC
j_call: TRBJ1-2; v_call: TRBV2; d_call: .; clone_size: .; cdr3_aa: CASRREGSPSVGYTF; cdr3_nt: TGTGCCAGCAGGCGGGAGGGCTCCCCTAGTGTTGGCTACACCTTC
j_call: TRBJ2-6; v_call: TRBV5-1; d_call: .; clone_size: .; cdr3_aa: CASSQGQGNPSGANVLTF; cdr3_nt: TGCGCCAGCAGCCAAGGGCAGGGTAACCCCTCTGGGGCCAACGTCCTGACTTTC
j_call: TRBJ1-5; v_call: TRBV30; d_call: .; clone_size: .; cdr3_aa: CAWSVHVFRNQPQHF; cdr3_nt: TGTGCCTGGAGTGTACACGTTTTCCGCAATCAGCCCCAGCATTTT
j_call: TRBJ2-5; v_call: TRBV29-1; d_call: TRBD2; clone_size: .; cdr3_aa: CSVVASGRGETQYF; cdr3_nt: TGCAGCGTTGTAGCCAGCGGGAGGGGGGAGACCCAGTACTTC
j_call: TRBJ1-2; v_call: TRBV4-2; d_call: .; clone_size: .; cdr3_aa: CASSQGNGYGYTF; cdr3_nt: TGTGCCAGCAGCCAGGGGAACGGTTATGGCTACACCTTC
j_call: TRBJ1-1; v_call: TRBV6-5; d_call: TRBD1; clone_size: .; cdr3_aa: CASSYGGRGRFTEAFF; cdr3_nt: TGTGCCAGCAGTTACGGCGGCAGGGGGCGCTTCACTGAAGCTTTCTTT
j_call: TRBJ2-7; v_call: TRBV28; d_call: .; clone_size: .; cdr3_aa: CASRSGNYEQYF; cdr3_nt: TGTGCCAGCAGAAGCGGAAACTACGAGCAGTACTTC
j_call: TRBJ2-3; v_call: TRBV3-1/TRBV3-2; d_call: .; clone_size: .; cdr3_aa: CASSQELAGTGTQYF; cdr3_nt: TGTGCCAGCAGCCAAGAGCTGGCAGGCACAGGTACGCAGTATTTT
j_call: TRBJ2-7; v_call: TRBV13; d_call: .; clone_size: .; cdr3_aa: CASSYGQGAYEQYF; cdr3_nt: TGTGCCAGCAGCTACGGTCAGGGCGCCTACGAGCAGTACTTC
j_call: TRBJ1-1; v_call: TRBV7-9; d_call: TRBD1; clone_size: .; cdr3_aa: CASTSGGWNTEAFF; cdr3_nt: TGTGCCAGCACATCAGGGGGTTGGAACACTGAAGCTTTCTTT
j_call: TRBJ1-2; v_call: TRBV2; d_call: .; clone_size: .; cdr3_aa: CASKGGDYGYTF; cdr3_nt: TGTGCCAGCAAAGGAGGGGACTATGGCTACACCTTC
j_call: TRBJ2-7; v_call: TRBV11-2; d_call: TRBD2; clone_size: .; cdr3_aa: CASSLRGVAYEQYF; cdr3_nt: TGTGCCAGCAGCCTCCGGGGGGTTGCCTACGAGCAGTACTTC
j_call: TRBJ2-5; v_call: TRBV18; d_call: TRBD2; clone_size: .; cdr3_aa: CASSPRMIGRVNQETQYF; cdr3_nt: TGTGCCAGCTCACCACGGATGATAGGGAGGGTAAACCAAGAGACCCAGTACTTC
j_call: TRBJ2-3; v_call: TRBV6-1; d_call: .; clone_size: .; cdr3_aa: CASSEVVIDTQYF; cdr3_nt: TGTGCCAGCAGTGAAGTGGTGATAGATACGCAGTATTTT
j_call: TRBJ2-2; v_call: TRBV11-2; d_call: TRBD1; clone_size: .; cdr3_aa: CASSPVRGRLTGELFF; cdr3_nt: TGTGCCAGCAGCCCCGTGAGGGGGCGGCTCACCGGGGAGCTGTTTTTT
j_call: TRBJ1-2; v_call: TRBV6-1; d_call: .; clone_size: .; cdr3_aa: CASSEFRLTYGYTF; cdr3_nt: TGTGCCAGCAGTGAGTTTCGGCTTACCTATGGCTACACCTTC
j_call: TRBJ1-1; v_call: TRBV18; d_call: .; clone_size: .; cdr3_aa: CASSPQTGNTEAFF; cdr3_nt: TGTGCCAGCTCACCGCAGACAGGGAACACTGAAGCTTTCTTT